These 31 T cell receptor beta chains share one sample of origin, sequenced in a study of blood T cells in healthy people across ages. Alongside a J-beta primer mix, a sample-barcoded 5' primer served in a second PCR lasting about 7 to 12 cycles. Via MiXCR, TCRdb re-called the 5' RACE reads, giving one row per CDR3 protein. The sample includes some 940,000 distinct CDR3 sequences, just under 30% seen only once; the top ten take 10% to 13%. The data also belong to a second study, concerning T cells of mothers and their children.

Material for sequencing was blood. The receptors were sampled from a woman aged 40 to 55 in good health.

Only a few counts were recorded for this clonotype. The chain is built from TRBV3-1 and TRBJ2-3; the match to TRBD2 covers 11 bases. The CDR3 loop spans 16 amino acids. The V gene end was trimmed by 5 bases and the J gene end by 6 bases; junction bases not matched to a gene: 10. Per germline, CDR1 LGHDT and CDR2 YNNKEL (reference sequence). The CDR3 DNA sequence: TGTGCCAGCAGCGGCAGACTAGCGGGGATTAGGGATACGCAGTATTTT. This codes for CASSGRLAGIRDTQYF.

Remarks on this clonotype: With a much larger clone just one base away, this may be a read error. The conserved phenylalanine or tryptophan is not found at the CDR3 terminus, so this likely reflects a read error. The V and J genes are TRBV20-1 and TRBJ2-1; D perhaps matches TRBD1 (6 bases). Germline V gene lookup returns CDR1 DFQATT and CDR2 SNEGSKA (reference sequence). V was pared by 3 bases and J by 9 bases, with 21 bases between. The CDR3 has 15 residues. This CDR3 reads CSASNREQPTIEQFV. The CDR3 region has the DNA TGCAGTGCTAGTAACAGGGAACAACCCACGATTGAGCAGTTCGTC.

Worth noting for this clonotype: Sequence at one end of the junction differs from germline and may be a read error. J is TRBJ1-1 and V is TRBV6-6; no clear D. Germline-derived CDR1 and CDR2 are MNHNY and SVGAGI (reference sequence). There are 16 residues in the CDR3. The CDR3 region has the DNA TGTACCAGCAGTTACGCGCCTTTATGGGTAGACACTGAAGCTTTCTTT. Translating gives CTSSYAPLWVDTEAFF.

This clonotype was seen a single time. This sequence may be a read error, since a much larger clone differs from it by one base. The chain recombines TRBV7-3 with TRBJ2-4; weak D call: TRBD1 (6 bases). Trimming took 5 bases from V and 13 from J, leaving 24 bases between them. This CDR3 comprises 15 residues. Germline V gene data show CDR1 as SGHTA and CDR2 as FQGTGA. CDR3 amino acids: CASSPAGETYNEQYF. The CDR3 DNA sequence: TGTGCCAGCAGCCCAGCAGGGGAAACCTACAATGAGCAGTACTTC.

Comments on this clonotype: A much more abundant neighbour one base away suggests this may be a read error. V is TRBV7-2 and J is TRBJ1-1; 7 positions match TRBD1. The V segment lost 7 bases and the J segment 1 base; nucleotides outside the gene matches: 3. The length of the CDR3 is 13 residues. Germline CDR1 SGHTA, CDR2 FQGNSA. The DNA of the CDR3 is TGTGCCAGCATGAGACAGGGGAACACTGAAGCTTTCTTT. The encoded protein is CASMRQGNTEAFF.

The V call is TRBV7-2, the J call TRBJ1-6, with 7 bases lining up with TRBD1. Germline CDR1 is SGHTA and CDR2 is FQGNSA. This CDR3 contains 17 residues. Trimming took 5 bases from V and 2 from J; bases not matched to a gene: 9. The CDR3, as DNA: TGTGCCAGCAGCCCGCGGAGGGGGCAAGCCTATAATTCACCCCTCCACTTT. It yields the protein CASSPRRGQAYNSPLHF.

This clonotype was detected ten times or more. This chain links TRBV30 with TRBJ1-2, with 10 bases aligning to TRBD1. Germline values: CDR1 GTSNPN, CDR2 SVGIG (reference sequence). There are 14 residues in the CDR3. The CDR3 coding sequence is TGTGCTTTGAGGCCAACGGACAGGGGGTATGGCTACACCTTC. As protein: CALRPTDRGYGYTF.

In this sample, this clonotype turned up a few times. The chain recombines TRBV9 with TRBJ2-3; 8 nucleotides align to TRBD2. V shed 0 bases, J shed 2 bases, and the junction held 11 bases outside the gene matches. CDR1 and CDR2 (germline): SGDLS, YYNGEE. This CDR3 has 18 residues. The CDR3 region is CASSVGSRPGGATDTQYF. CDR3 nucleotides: TGTGCCAGCAGCGTAGGATCGCGACCGGGGGGGGCCACAGATACGCAGTATTTT. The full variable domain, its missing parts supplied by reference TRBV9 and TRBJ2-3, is DSGVTQTPKHLITATGQRVTLRCSPRSGDLSVYWYQQSLDQGLQFLIQYYNGEERAKGNILERFSAQQFPDLHSELNLSSLELGDSALYFCASSVGSRPGGATDTQYFGPGTRLTVL.

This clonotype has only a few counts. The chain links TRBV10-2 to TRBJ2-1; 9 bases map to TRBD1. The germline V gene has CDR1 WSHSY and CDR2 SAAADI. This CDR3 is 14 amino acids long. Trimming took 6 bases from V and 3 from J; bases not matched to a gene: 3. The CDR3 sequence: CASRDRGNYNEQFF. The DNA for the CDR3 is TGCGCCAGCAGGGACAGGGGCAACTACAATGAGCAGTTCTTC.

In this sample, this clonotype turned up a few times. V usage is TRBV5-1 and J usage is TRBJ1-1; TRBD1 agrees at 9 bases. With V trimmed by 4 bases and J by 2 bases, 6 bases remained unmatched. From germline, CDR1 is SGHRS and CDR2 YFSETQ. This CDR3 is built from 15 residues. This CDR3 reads CASSPMGQGNTEAFF. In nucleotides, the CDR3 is TGCGCCAGCAGCCCAATGGGACAGGGAAACACTGAAGCTTTCTTT.

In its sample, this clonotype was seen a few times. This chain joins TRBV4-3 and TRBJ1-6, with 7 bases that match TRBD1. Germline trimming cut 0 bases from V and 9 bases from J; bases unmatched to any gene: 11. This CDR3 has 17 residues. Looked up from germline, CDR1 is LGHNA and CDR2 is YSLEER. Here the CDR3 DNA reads TGCGCCAGCAGCCAAGAGATACTAAGACAGGGTCGTTCACCCCTCCACTTT. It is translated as CASSQEILRQGRSPLHF.

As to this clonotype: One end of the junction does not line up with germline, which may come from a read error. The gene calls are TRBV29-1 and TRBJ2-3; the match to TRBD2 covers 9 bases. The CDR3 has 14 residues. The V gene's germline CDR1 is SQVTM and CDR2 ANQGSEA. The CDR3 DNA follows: TGCAGCGGGGCTAGCGGGACTAGCACAGATGCGCAGTATTTT. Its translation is CSGASGTSTDAQYF.

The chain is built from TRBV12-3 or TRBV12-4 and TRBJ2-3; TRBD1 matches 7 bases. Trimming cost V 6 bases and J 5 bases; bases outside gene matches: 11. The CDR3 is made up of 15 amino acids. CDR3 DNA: TGTGCCAGCAGCTTGAGAGGGGGCAGTGAAGATACGCAGTATTTT. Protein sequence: CASSLRGGSEDTQYF.

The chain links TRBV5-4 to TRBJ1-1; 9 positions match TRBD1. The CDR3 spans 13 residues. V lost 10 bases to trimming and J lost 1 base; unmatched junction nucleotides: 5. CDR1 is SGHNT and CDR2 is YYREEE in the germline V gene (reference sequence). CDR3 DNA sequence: TGTGCCGGCGAGACAGGGGGGAACACTGAAGCTTTCTTT. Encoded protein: CAGETGGNTEAFF.

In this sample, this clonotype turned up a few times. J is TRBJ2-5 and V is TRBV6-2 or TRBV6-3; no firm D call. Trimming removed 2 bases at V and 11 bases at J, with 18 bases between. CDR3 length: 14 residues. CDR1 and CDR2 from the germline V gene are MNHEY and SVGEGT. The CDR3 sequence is CASSYKPTVDEQYF. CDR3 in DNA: TGTGCCAGCAGTTACAAACCCACAGTGGATGAGCAGTACTTC.

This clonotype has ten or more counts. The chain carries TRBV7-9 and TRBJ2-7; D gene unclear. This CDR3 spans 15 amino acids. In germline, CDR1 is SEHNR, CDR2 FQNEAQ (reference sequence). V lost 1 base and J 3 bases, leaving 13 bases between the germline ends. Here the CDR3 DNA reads TGTGCCAGCAGCTTAGACAGCCTGTCCGACTACGAGCAGTACTTC. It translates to CASSLDSLSDYEQYF.

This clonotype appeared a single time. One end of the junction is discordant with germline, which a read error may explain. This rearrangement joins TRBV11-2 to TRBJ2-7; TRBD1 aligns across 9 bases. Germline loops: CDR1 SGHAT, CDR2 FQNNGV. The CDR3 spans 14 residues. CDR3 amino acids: CASSFRQGGYGQYF. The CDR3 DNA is TGTGCCAGCAGCTTTCGACAGGGGGGTTACGGGCAGTACTTC.

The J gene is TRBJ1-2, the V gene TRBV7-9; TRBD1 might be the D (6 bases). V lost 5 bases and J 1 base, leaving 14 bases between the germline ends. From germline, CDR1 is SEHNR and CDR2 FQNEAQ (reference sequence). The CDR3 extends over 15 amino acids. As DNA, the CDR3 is TGTGCCAGCAGCCTACAGGGAGGGTATAACTATGGCTACACCTTC. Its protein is CASSLQGGYNYGYTF.

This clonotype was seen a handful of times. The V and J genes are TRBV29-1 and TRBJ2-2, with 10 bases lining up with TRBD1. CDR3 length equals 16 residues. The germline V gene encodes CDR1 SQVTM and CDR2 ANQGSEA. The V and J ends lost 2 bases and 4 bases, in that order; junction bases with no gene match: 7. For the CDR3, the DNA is TGCAGCGTTGAAACGTCGGGACAGGGGAGCACCGGGGAGCTGTTTTTT. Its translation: CSVETSGQGSTGELFF.

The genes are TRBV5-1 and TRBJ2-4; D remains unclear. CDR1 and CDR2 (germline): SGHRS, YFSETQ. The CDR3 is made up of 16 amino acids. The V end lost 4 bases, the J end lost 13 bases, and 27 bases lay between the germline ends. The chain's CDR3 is CASSRPRETPYNEQYF. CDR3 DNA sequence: TGCGCCAGCAGCCGGCCCCGAGAAACCCCTTACAATGAACAGTACTTC. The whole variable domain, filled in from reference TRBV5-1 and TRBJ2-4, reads KAGVTQTPRYLIKTRGQQVTLSCSPISGHRSVSWYQQTPGQGLQFLFEYFSETQRNKGNFPGRFSGRQFSNSRSEMNVSTLELGDSALYLCASSRPRETPYNEQYFGAGTRLSVL.

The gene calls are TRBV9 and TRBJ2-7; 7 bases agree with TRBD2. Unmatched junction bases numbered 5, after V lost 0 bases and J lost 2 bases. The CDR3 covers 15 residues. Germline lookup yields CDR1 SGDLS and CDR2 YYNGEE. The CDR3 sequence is CASSVEWGGPYEQYF. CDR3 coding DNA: TGTGCCAGCAGCGTAGAGTGGGGGGGACCCTACGAGCAGTACTTC.

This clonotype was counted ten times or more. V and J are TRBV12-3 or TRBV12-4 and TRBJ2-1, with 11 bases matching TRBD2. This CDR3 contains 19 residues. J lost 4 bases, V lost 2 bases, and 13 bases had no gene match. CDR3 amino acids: CASSLRTSGGPQTYNEQFF. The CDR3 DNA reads TGTGCCAGCAGTTTAAGAACTAGCGGGGGACCGCAAACTTACAATGAGCAGTTCTTC.

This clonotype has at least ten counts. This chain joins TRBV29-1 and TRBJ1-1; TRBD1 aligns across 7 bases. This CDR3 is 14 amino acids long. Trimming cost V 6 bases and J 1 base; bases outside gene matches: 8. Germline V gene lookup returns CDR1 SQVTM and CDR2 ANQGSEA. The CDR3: CSVSHRGPNTEAFF. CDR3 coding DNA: TGCAGCGTATCGCACAGGGGCCCGAACACTGAAGCTTTCTTT.

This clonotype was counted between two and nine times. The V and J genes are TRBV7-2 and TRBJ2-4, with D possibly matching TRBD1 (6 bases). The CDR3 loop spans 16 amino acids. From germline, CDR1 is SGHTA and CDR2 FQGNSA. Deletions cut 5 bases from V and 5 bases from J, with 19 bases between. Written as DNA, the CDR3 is TGTGCCAGCAGCCCCCACCACACGCCAGGGGAAAACATTCAGTACTTC. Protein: CASSPHHTPGENIQYF.

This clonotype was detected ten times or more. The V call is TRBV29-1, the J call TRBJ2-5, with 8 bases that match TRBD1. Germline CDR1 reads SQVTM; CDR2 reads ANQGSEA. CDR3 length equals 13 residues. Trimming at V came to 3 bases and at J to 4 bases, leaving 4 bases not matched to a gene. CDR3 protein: CSVDVGQGETQYF. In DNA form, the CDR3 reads TGCAGCGTTGATGTTGGACAGGGAGAGACCCAGTACTTC.

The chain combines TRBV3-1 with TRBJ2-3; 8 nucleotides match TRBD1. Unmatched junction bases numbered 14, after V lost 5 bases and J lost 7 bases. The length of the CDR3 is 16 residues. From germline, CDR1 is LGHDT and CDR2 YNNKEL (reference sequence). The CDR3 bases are TGTGCCAGCAGCTTAAGATGGGACAGGCTTACGAATACGCAGTATTTT. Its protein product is CASSLRWDRLTNTQYF.

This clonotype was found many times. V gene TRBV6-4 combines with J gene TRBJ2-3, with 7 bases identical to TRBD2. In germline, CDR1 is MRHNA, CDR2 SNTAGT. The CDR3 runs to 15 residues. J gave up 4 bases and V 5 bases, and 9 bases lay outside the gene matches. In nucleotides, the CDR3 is TGTGCCAGCAGTAGGGAGGGATTCGGGGCAGATACGCAGTATTTT. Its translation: CASSREGFGADTQYF.

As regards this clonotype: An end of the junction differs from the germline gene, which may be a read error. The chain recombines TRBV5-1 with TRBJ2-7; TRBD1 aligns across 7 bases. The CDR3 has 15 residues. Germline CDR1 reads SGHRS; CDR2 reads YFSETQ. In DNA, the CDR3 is TGCACCAGCAGCGTTCCGGGACAGCGCTCCTACGAGCAGTACTTC. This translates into CTSSVPGQRSYEQYF.

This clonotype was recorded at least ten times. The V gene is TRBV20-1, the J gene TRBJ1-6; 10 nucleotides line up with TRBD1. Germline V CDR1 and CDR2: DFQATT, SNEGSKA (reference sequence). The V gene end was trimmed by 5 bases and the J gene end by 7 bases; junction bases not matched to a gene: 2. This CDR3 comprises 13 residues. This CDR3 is CSAPGQGNSPLHF. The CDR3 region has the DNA TGCAGTGCTCCGGGACAGGGGAATTCACCCCTCCACTTT.

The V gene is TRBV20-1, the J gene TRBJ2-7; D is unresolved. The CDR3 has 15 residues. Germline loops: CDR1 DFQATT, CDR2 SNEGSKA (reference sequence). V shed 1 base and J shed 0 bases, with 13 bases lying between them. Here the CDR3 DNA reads TGCAGTGCTAGAGCTGTGGGTTACTACTCCTACGAGCAGTACTTC. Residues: CSARAVGYYSYEQYF.

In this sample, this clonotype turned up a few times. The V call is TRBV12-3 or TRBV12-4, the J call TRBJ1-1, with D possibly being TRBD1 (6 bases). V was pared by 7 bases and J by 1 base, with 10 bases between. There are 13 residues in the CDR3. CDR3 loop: CASTTGQNTEAFF. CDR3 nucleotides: TGTGCCAGCACCACGGGACAGAACACTGAAGCTTTCTTT.